The sample holds one count of the clone carrying this T cell receptor beta chain. Its antigen is as yet unknown. This record belongs to a study of T cell responses to AZD1222 COVID-19 vaccine. Overall study results and limits: Vaccine-associated CD4 TCRs spanned spike, dominant at 160-218 and 743-854.

Looked up from germline, CDR1 is SNHLY and CDR2 is FYNNEI. J lost 0 bases, V lost 2 bases, and 3 bases had no gene match. The CDR3 sequence is 16 residues long. TCRdb's table, derived via immunoSEQ multiplex PCR, lists solely in-frame clones and lacks some. The data contain about 190,000 clones, 75% to 90% of them singletons. This clonotype originated in an adult in good health. The sequencing here drew on peripheral blood, taken on day 0 of MenACWY control vaccination. The chain carries TRBV2 and TRBJ2-1; 8 nucleotides align to TRBD1. CDR3 loop: CASSEQGASSYNEQFF. The CDR3 DNA sequence: TGTGCCAGCAGTGAACAGGGGGCGAGCTCCTACAATGAGCAGTTCTTC. The full variable domain, its missing parts supplied by reference TRBV2 and TRBJ2-1, is EPEVTQTPSHQVTQMGQEVILRCVPISNHLYFYWYRQILGQKVEFLVSFYNNEISEKSEIFDDQFSVERPDGSNFTLKIRSTKLEDSAMYFCASSEQGASSYNEQFFGPGTRLTVL.